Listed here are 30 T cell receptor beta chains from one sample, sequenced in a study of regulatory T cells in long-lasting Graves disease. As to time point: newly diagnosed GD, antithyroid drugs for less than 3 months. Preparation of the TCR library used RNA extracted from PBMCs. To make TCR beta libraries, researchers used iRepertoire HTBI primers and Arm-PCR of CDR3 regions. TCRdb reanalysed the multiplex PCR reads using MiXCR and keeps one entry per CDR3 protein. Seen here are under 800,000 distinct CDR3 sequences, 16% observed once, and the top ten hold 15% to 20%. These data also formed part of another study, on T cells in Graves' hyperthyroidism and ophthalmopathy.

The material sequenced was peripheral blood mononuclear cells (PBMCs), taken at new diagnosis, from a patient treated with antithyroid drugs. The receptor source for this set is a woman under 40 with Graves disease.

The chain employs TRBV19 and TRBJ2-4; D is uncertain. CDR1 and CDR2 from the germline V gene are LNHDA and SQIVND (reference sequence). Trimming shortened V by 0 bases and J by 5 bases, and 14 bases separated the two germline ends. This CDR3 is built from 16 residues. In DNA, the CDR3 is TGTGCCAGTAGTATAGAGGCCTGGGGTATCGAAAACATTCAGTACTTC. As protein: CASSIEAWGIENIQYF.

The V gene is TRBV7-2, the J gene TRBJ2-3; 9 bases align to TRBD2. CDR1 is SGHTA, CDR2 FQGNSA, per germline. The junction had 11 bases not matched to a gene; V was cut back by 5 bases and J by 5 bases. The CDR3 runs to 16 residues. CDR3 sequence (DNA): TGTGCCAGCAGCGGTATGGTGGCGGGAGGGCGAGATACGCAGTATTTT. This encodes CASSGMVAGGRDTQYF.

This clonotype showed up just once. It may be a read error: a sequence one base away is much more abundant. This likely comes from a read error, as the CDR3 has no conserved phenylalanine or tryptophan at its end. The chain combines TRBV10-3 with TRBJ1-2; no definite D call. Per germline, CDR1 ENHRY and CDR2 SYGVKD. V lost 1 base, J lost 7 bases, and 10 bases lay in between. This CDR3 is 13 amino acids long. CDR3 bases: TGTGCCATCAGTGAGTTGGAGACGAGTGGCTACACCCTC. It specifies CAISELETSGYTL.

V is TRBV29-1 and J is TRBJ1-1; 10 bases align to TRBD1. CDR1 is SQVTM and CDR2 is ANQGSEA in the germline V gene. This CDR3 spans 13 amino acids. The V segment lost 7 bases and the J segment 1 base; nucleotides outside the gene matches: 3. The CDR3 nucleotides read TGCAGCGGACAGGGGGCTTGGAACACTGAAGCTTTCTTT. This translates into CSGQGAWNTEAFF.

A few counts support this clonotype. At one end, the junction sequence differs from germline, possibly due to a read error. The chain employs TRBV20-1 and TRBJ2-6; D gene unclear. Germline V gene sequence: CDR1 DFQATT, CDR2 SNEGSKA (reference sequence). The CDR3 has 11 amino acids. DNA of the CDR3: TGTGGGCTCTCTGGGGCCAACGTCCTGACTTTC. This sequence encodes CGLSGANVLTF.

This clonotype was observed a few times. CDR3 DNA sequence: TGTGCCAGCAGTACCCTTACAGGGGGCCCTTGGTACGAGCAGTACTTC. This sequence encodes CASSTLTGGPWYEQYF. The chain recombines TRBV27 with TRBJ2-7, with TRBD1 identical over 9 bases. The V and J ends lost 5 bases and 4 bases, in that order; junction bases with no gene match: 12. Germline CDR1 and CDR2: MNHEY and SMNVEV (reference sequence). The length of the CDR3 is 16 residues.

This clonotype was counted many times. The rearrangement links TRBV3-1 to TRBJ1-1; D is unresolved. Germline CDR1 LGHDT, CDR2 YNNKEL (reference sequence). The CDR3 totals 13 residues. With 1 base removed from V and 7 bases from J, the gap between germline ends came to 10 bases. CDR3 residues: CASSQGSYIEAFF. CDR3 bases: TGTGCCAGCAGCCAAGGGAGTTACATTGAAGCTTTCTTT.

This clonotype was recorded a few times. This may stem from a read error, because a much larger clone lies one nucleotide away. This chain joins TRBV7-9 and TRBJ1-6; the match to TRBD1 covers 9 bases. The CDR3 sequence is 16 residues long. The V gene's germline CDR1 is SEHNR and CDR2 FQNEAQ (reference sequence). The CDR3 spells CASSGTGTGLYSPLRF. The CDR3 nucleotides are TGTGCCAGCAGCGGTACCGGGACAGGGTTGTACTCACCCCTCCGCTTT.

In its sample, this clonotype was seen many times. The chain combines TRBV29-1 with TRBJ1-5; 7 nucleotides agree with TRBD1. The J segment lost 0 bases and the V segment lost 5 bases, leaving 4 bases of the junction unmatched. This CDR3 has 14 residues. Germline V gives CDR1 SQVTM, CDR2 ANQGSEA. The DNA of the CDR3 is TGCAGCGTTTTGGGACAGCATAGCAATCAGCCCCAGCATTTT. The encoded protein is CSVLGQHSNQPQHF. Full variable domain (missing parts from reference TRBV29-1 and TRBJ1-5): SAVISQKPSRDICQRGTSLTIQCQVDSQVTMMFWYRQQPGQSLTLIATANQGSEATYESGFVIDKFPISRPNLTFSTLTVSNMSPEDSSIYLCSVLGQHSNQPQHFGDGTRLSIL.

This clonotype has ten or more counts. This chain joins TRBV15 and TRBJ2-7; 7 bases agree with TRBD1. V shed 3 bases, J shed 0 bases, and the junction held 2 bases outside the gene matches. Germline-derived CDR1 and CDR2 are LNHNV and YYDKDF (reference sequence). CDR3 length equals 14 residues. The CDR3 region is CATSRDRTSYEQYF. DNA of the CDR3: TGTGCCACCAGCAGGGACAGGACCTCCTACGAGCAGTACTTC.

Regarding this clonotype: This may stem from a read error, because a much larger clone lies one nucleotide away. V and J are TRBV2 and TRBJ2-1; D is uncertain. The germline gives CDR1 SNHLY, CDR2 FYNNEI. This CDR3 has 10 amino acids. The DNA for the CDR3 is TGTGCCAGCAGTGAGGCTGAGCAGCTCTTC. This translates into CASSEAEQLF.

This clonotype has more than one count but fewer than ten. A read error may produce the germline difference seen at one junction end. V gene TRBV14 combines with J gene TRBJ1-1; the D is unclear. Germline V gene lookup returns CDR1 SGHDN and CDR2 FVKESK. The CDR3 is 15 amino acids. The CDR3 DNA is TGTGCCAGCAGCCAAGATAAACCGATGAATACTGAAGCTTTCTTT. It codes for CASSQDKPMNTEAFF.

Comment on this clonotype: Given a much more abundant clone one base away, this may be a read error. This CDR3 is CASSFRGGLHEQYF. The CDR3 DNA reads TGTGCCAGCAGTTTCCGCGGGGGCTTGCACGAGCAGTACTTC. The rearrangement joins TRBV28 to TRBJ2-7; a possible D gene is TRBD2 (7 bases). The germline V and J ends were trimmed by 3 bases and 5 bases, with 14 bases remaining between them. CDR3 length: 14 residues. CDR1 and CDR2 (germline): MDHEN, SYDVKM.

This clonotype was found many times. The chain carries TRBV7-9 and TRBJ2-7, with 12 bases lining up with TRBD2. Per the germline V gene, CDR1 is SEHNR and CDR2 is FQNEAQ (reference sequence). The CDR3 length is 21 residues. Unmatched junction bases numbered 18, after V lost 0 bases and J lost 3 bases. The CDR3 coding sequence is TGTGCCAGCAGCTTAGCAGGCCTAGCGGGAGGGCCAGACGGTCCCGTCTACGAGCAGTACTTC. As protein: CASSLAGLAGGPDGPVYEQYF.

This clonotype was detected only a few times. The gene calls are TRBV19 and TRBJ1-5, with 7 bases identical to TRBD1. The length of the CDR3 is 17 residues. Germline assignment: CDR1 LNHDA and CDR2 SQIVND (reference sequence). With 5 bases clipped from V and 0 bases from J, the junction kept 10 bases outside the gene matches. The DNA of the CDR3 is TGTGCCAGTAGTTGGACCGGGACAGCGTATAGCAATCAGCCCCAGCATTTT. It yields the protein CASSWTGTAYSNQPQHF. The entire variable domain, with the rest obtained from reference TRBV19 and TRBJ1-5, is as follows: DGGITQSPKYLFRKEGQNVTLSCEQNLNHDAMYWYRQDPGQGLRLIYYSQIVNDFQKGDIAEGYSVSREKKESFPLTVTSAQKNPTAFYLCASSWTGTAYSNQPQHFGDGTRLSIL.

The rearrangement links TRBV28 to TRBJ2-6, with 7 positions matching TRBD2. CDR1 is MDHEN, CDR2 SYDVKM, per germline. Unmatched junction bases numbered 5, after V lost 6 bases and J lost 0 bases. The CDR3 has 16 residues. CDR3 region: CASSGGSASGANVLTF. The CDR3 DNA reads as TGTGCCAGCAGCGGGGGGTCGGCCTCTGGGGCCAACGTCCTGACTTTC. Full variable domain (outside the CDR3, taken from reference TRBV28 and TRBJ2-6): DVKVTQSSRYLVKRTGEKVFLECVQDMDHENMFWYRQDPGLGLRLIYFSYDVKMKEKGDIPEGYSVSREKKERFSLILESASTNQTSMYLCASSGGSASGANVLTFGAGSRLTVL.

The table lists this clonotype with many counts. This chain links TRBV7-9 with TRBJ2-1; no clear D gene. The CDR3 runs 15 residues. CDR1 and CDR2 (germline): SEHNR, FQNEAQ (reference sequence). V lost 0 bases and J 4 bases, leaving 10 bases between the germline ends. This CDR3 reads CASSLAPKSYNEQFF. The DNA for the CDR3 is TGTGCCAGCAGCTTAGCGCCTAAGTCTTACAATGAGCAGTTCTTC.

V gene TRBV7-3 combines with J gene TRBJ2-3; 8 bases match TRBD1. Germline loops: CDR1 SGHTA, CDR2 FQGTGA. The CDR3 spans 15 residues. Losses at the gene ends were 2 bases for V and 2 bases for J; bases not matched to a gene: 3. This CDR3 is CASSLDRGVTDTQYF. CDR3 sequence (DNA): TGTGCCAGCAGCTTAGACAGGGGTGTCACAGATACGCAGTATTTT.

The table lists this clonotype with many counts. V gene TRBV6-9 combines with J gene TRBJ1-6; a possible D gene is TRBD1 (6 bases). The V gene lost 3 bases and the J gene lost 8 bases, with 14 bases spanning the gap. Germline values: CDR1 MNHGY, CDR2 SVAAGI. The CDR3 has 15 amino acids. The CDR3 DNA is TGTGCCAGCAGTTACGGGGGCAGATTCCATTCACCCCTCCACTTT. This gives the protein CASSYGGRFHSPLHF.

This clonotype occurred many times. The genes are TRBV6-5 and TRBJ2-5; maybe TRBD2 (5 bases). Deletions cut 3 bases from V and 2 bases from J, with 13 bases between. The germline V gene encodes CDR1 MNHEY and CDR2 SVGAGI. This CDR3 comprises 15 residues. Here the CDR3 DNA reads TGTGCCAGCAGTTATAGAGGACTGAAACAAGAGACCCAGTACTTC. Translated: CASSYRGLKQETQYF.

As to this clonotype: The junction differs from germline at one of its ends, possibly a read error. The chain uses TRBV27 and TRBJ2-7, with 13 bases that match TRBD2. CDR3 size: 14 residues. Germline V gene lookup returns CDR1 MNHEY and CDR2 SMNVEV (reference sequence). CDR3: CASSGILAGGPRHF. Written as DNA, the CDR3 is TGTGCCAGCAGTGGAATACTAGCGGGAGGGCCTCGGCACTTC.

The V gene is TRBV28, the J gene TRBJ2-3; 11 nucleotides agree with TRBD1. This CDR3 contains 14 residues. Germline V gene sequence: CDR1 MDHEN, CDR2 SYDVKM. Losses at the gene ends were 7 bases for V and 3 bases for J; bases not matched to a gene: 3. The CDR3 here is CASIGTGGTDTQYF. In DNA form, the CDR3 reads TGTGCCAGCATCGGGACAGGGGGTACAGATACGCAGTATTTT.

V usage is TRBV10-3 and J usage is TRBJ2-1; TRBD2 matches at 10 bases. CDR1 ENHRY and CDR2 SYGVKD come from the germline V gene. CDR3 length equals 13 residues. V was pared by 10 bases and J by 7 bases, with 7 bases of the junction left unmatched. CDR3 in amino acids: CATSSGSRNEQFF. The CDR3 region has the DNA TGTGCCACCTCTAGCGGGAGTAGGAATGAGCAGTTCTTC.

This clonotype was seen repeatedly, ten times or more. CDR3 DNA sequence: TGTGCCAGCAATCGAGGGACCGGGGCAGATACGCAGTATTTT. As protein: CASNRGTGADTQYF. The V gene is TRBV2, the J gene TRBJ2-3; D assignment may be TRBD1 or TRBD2 (5 bases each). The CDR3 is 14 residues long. Germline CDR1 reads SNHLY; CDR2 reads FYNNEI. V was clipped by 7 bases and J by 4 bases, with 15 bases between them.

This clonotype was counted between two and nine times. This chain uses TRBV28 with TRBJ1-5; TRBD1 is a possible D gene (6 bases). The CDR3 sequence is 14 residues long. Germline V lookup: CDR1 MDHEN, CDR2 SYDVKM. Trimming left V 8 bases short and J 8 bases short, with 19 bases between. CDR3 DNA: TGTGCCAGCCGCCCAGGCGGAGGGGGTAAGCCCCAGCATTTT. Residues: CASRPGGGGKPQHF.

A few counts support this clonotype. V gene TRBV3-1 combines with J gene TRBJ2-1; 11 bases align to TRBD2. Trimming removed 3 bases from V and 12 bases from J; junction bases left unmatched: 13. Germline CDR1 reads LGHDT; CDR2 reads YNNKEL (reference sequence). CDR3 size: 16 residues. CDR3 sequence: CASSHRLAGNTGGQFF. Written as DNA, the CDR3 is TGTGCCAGCAGCCACCGACTAGCGGGAAATACAGGGGGGCAGTTCTTC.

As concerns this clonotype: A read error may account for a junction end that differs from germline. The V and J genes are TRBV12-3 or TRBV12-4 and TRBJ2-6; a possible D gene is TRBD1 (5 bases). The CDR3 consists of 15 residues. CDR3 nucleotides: TGTGCCAGCAGTTGGGGCAGCTCTGGGGCCAACGTCCTGGCTTTC. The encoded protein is CASSWGSSGANVLAF.

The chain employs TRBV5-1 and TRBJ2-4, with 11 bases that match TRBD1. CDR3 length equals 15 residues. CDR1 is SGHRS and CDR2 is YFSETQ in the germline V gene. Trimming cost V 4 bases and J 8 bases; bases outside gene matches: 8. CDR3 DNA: TGCGCCAGCAGCGTACCCGGGACAGGGGGAGACATTCAGTACTTC. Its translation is CASSVPGTGGDIQYF.

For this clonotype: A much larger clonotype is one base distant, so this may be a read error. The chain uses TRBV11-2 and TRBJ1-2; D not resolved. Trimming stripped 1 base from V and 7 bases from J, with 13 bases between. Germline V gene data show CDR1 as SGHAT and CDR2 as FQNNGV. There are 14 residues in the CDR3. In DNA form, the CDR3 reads TGTGCCAGCAGCTTAGCTCCGGGGAGCTGTGGCTACACCTTC. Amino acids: CASSLAPGSCGYTF.

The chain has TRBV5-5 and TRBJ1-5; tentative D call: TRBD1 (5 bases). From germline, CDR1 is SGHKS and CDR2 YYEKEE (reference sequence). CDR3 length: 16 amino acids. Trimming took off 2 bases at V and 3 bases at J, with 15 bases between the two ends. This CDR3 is CASSLSLAGNNQPQHF. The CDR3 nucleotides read TGTGCCAGCAGCTTAAGTTTGGCAGGGAACAATCAGCCCCAGCATTTT.